The entry below gives a single TCR beta chain sequence along with its context. The trim removed 5 bases at V and 0 bases at J, leaving 10 bases unmatched. The germline V gene has CDR1 SGHTS and CDR2 YDEGEE. The CDR3 is made up of 18 amino acids. The entry originates in a study of control samples from healthy donors and cancer patients. Sequencing was performed with immunoSEQ multiplex PCR; in TCRdb, only in-frame clones are kept and a portion is missing. The data show about 69,000 clones, roughly 87% seen once. Material for sequencing was PBMCs. The chain employs TRBV5-8 and TRBJ2-6; 8 bases line up with TRBD1. The TCR comes from a man aged 60 to 75 with colorectal cancer. This CDR3 is CASSYSGTGYSGANVLTF. CDR3 coding DNA: TGTGCCAGCAGTTATTCCGGGACAGGCTACTCTGGGGCCAACGTCCTGACTTTC.